This TCR beta chain was observed in a study of blood T cell repertoires in COVID-19 (dated by TCRdb to the early 2020s). Turning to the overall study: Collaborator samples came from the United States, Italy and Spain and covered acute and convalescent phases of COVID-19. The material from the prospective study consisted of cDNA or gDNA derived from T cells, B-cell-depleted T cells, or PBMCs. Deeply sampled blood TCRbeta repertoires from subjects exposed to, actively infected with, or recovered from COVID-19 were included in the dataset. The repertoires were released in a freely available public database intended as a resource for research on the immune response to SARS-CoV-2. The samples were drawn from two sources: the first 160 participants of the ongoing ImmuneRACE study, and fewer than 1,500 subjects contributed by 6 global collaborators. Nearly every sample came with metadata listing a de-identified subject ID, COVID-19 status, age in years and sex. HLA class I and class II types, where available, came from metadata supplied by the sample provider rather than from assay-based typing. Overall results and qualifications from the work: The quantity of clinical and demographic metadata differed by source and by participant and was supplied without curation.

Each collaborating institution followed its own protocols to collect whole blood in K2EDTA tubes. For TCRbeta analysis, collaborator samples were shipped as frozen whole blood, as isolated PBMCs, or as DNA extracted from either sample type. Regarding this clone: It lacks a known antigen. Base quality data are lacking; no much larger clone is found one base away.

The CDR3 numbers 16 residues from cysteine through phenylalanine. The read is trimmed to its CDR3 DNA, 48 bases read in frame from base 1. Between the V and J ends, shortened by 2 bases and 2 bases respectively, the junction contains 15 bases. From the germline V gene, CDR1 is MGHDK and CDR2 is SYGVNS. TCRbeta CDR3 regions were amplified from genomic DNA by means of the immunoSEQ Assay, a bias-controlled multiplex PCR. For the original study's pipeline: Within the assay, amplification of reference gene primers was used to estimate how many nucleated cells each sample contained. Sequence reads were collapsed and filtered to measure the absolute abundance of every unique TCRbeta CDR3 rearrangement. For each sample, productive Simpson clonality was calculated as the square root of Simpson's diversity index over productive rearrangements. The immuneACCESS repertoire file appears here via TCRdb, limited to in-frame rearrangements. These files lack a portion of the clones; in checked studies, under half of the deficit traces to unresolved V genes, and the cause of the others is not known. That table is the source of V, J and clone size, and D and trimming were worked out from the DNA. This sample comprises around 72,000 clones, roughly 85% of them detected only once. The ten biggest clones cover 15% to 20% of the sample.

The sequence links TRBV25-1 to TRBJ1-2; TRBD1 is perhaps the D gene, given 6 matching bases. Input material: peripheral blood. The clonotype comes from an elderly woman with acute or convalescent COVID-19. The nucleotide sequence reads as follows: TGTGCCAGCAGTGAACTAGGAGCAGGGGTGAACTATGGCTACACCTTC. Its protein is CASSELGAGVNYGYTF.